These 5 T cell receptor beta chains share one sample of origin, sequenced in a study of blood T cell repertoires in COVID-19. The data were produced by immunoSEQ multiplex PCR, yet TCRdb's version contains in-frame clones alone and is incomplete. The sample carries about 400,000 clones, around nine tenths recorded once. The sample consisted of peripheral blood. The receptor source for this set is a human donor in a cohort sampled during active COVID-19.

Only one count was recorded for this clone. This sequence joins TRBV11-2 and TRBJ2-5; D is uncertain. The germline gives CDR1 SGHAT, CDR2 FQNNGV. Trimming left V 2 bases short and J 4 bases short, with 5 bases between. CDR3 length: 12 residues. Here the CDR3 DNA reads TGTGCCAGCAGCTTATCCCGAGAGACCCAGTACTTC. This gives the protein CASSLSRETQYF.

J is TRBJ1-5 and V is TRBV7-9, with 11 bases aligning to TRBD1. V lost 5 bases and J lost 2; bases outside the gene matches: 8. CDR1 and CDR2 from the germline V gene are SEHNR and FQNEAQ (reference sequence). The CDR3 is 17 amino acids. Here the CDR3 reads CASSPLGQGARNQPQHF. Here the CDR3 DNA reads TGTGCCAGCAGCCCGCTCGGACAGGGGGCGCGCAATCAGCCCCAGCATTTT.

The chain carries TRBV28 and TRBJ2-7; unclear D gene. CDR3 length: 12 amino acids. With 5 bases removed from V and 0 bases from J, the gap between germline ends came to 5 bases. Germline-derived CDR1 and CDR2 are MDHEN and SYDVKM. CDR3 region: CASSPISYEQYF. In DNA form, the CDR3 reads TGTGCCAGCAGTCCTATCTCCTACGAGCAGTACTTC.

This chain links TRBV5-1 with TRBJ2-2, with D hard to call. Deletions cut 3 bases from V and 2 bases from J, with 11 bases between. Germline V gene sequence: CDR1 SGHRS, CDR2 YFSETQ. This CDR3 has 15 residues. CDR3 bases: TGCGCCAGCAGCTGGGCCGACATAAACACCGGGGAGCTGTTTTTT. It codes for CASSWADINTGELFF.

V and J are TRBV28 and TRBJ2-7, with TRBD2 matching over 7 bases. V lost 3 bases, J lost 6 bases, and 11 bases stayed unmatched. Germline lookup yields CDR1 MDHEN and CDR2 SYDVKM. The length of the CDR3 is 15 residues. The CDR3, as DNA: TGTGCCAGCAGTTTCTGGGACCTAAGCGGGGCCGAGCAGTACTTC. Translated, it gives CASSFWDLSGAEQYF.